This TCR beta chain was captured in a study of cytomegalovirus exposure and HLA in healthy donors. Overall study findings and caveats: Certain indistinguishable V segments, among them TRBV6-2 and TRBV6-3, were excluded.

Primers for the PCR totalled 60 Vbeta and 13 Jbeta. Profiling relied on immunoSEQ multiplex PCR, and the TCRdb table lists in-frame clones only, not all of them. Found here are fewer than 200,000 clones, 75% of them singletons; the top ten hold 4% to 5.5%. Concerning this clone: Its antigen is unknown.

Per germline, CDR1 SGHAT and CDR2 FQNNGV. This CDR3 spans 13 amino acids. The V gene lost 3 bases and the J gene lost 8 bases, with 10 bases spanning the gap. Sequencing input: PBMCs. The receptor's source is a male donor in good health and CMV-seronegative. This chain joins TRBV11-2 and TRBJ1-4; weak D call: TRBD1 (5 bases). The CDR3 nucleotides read TGTGCCAGCAGCTTTGGGCAGGGCGAAAAACTGTTTTTT. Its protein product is CASSFGQGEKLFF.